This T cell receptor (beta chain) was observed in a study of CD8+CD57+ T cells in acquired aplastic anemia. Looking at the study overall: The DNA of sorted CD4+ and CD8+ cells averaged approximately 3.4 ug. Study outcomes and limitations: CD8+ Simpson's diversity in patients was not significantly different from that in controls.

Trimming removed 4 bases at V and 4 bases at J, with 18 bases between. CDR3 length: 16 amino acids. This clonotype showed up just a few times. What it recognizes is unknown. It was patients with CD8+CD57+ cell expansion by flow cytometry who were chosen for sequencing. Patients uniformly had severe acquired aplastic anemia. Receipt of therapy had not occurred in any patient by the time of blood sampling. Both TCR beta VDJ combination and CDR3 sequence profiling were carried out. Genomic DNA was the template for this profiling. TCRdb processed the reads anew with MiXCR; each CDR3 protein has one entry. The data contain around 170,000 distinct CDR3 sequences, approximately 50% of them singletons.

Sequenced input: sorted CD4+, CD8+, or CD8+CD57+ T cells (not recorded which) from PBMCs. The sequence was collected from a human donor with aplastic anemia. The gene calls are TRBV12-3 or TRBV12-4 and TRBJ2-3; D possibly matches TRBD1 or TRBD2 (5 bases each). The CDR3 bases are TGTGCCAGCAGTTCATACAGGACCCTTAGCGCAGATACGCAGTATTTT. Amino acids: CASSSYRTLSADTQYF.